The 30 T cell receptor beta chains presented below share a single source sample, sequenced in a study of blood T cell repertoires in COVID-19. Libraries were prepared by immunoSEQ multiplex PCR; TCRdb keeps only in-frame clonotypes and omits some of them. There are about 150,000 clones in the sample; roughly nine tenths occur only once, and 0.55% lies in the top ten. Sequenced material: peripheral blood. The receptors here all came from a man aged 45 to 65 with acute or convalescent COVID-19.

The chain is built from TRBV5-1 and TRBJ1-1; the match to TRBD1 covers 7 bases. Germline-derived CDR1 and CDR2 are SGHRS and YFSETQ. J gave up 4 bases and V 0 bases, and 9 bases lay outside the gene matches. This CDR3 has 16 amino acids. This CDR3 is CASSLAPTGAATEAFF. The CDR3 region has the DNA TGCGCCAGCAGCTTGGCCCCTACAGGGGCGGCCACTGAAGCTTTCTTT.

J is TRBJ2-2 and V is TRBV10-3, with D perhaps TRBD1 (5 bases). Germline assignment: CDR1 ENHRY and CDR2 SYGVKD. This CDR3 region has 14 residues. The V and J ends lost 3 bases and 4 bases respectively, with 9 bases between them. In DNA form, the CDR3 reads TGTGCCATCAGTGATCCAGGGCTCACCGGGGAGCTGTTTTTT. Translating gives CAISDPGLTGELFF.

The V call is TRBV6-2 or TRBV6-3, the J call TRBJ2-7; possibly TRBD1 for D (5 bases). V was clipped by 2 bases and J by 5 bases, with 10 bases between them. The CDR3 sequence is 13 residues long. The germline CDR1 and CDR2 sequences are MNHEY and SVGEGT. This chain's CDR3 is CASSYAGPHEQYF. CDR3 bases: TGTGCCAGCAGTTACGCAGGGCCCCACGAGCAGTACTTC.

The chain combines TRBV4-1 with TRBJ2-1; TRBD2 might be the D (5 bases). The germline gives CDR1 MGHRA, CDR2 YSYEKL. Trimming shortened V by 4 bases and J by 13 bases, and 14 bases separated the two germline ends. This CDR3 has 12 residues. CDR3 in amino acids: CASSLDGVLQFF. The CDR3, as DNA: TGCGCCAGCAGCCTAGACGGGGTTTTACAGTTCTTC.

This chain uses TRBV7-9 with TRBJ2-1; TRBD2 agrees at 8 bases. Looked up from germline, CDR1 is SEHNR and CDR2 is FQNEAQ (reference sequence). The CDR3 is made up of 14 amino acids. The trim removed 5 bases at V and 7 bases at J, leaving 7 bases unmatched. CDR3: CASSLGLAGNEQFF. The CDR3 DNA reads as TGTGCCAGCAGCCTCGGATTAGCGGGAAATGAGCAGTTCTTC.

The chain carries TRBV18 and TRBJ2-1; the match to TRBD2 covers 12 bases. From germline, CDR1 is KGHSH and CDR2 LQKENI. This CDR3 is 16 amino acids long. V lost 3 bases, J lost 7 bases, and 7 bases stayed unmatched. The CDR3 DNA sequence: TGTGCCAGCTCACCGTCTAGCGGGGGGGCCGGAAATGAGCAGTTCTTC. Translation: CASSPSSGGAGNEQFF.

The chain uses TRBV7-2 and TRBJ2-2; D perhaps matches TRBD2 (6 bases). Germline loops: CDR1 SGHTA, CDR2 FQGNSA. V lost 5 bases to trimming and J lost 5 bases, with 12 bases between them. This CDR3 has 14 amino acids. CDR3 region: CASSPGLRTGELFF. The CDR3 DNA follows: TGTGCCAGCAGCCCCGGACTAAGGACCGGGGAGCTGTTTTTT.

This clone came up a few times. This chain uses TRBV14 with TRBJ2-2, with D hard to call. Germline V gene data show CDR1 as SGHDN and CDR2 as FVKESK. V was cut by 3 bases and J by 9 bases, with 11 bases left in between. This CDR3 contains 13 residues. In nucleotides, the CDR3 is TGTGCCAGCAGCCAGCCACCGGTGAGGGAGCTGTTTTTT. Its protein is CASSQPPVRELFF.

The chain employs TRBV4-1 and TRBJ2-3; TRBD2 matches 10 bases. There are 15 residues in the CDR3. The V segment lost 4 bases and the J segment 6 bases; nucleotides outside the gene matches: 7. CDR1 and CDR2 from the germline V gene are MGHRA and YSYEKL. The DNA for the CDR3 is TGCGCCAGCAGCCCGCTAGCGGGAGCTGTCGATACGCAGTATTTT. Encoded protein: CASSPLAGAVDTQYF.

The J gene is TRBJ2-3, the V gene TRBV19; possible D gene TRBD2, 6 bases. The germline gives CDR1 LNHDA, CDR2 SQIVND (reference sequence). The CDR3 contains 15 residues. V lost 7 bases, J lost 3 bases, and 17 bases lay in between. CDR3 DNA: TGTGCCAGTAAGTCCCCTAGCGATCTTACAGATACGCAGTATTTT. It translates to CASKSPSDLTDTQYF.

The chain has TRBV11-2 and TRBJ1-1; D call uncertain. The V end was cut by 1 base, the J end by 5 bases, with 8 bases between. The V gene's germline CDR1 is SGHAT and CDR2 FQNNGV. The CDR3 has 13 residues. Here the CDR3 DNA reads TGTGCCAGCAGCTTAGTGGCGGCGACTGAAGCTTTCTTT. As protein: CASSLVAATEAFF.

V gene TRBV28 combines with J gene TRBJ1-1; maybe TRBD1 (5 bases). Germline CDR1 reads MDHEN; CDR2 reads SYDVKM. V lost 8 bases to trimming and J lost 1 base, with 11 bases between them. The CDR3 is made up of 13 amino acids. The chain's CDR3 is CASPGGENTEAFF. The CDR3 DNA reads TGTGCCAGCCCCGGAGGGGAGAACACTGAAGCTTTCTTT.

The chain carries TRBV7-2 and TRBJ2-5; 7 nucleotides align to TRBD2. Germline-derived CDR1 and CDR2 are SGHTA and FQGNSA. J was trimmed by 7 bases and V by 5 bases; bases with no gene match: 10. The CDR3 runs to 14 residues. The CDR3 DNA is TGTGCCAGCAGCCAAGAGAGGAGGGAGGGGACCCAGTACTTC. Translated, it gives CASSQERREGTQYF. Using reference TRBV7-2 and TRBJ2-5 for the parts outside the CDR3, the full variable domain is GAGVSQSPSNKVTEKGKDVELRCDPISGHTALYWYRQSLGQGLEFLIYFQGNSAPDKSGLPSDRFSAERTGGSVSTLTIQRTQQEDSAVYLCASSQERREGTQYFGPGTRLLVL.

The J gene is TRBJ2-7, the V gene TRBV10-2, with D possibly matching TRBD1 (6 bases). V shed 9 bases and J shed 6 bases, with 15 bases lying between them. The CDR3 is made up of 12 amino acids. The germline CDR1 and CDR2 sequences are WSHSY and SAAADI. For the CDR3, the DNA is TGCGCCAGTATCAGGGGTACGGGCGAGCAGTACTTC. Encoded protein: CASIRGTGEQYF.

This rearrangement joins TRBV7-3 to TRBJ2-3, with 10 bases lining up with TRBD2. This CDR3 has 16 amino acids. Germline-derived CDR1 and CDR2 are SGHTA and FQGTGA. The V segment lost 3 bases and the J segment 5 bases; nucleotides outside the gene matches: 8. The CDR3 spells CASSLTSIAGGDTQYF. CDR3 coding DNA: TGTGCCAGCAGCTTGACCAGCATAGCGGGAGGAGATACGCAGTATTTT.

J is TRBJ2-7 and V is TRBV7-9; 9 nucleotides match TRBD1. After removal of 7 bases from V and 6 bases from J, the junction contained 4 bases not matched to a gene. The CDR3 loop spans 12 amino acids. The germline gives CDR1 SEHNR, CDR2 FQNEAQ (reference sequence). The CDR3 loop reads CASTKTGGEQYF. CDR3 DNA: TGTGCCAGCACCAAGACAGGGGGCGAGCAGTACTTC. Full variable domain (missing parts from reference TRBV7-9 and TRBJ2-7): DTGVSQNPRHKITKRGQNVTFRCDPISEHNRLYWYRQTLGQGPEFLTYFQNEAQLEKSRLLSDRFSAERPKGSFSTLEIQRTEQGDSAMYLCASTKTGGEQYFGPGTRLTVT.

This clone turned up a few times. DNA of the CDR3: TGTGCCAGCACGACAGGGGGACTCTACAATGAGCAGTTCTTC. It translates to CASTTGGLYNEQFF. The chain joins TRBV28 to TRBJ2-1; 9 bases map to TRBD1. Germline values: CDR1 MDHEN, CDR2 SYDVKM. Trimming removed 7 bases from V and 3 bases from J; junction bases left unmatched: 4. The CDR3 spans 14 residues. The entire variable domain, with the rest obtained from reference TRBV28 and TRBJ2-1, is as follows: DVKVTQSSRYLVKRTGEKVFLECVQDMDHENMFWYRQDPGLGLRLIYFSYDVKMKEKGDIPEGYSVSREKKERFSLILESASTNQTSMYLCASTTGGLYNEQFFGPGTRLTVL.

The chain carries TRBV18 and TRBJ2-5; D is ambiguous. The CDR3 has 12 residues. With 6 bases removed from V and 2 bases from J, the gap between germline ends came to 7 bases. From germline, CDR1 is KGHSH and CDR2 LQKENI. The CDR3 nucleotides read TGTGCCAGCTCTCCTCCTCAAGAGACCCAGTACTTC. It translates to CASSPPQETQYF.

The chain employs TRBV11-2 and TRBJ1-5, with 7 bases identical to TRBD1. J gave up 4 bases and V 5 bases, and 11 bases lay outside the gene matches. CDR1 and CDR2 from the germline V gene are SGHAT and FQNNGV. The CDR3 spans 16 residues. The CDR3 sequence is CASSQLAGTANQPQHF. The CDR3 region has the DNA TGTGCCAGCAGCCAATTGGCGGGGACAGCTAATCAGCCCCAGCATTTT. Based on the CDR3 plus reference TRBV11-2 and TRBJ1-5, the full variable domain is EAGVAQSPRYKIIEKRQSVAFWCNPISGHATLYWYQQILGQGPKLLIQFQNNGVVDDSQLPKDRFSAERLKGVDSTLKIQPAKLEDSAVYLCASSQLAGTANQPQHFGDGTRLSIL.

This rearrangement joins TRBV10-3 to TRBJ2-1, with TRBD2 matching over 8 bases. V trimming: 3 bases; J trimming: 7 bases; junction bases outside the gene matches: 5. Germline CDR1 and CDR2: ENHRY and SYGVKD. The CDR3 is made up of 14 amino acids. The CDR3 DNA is TGTGCCATCAGTGACCGGGAGGGCTTGAATGAGCAGTTCTTC. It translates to CAISDREGLNEQFF.

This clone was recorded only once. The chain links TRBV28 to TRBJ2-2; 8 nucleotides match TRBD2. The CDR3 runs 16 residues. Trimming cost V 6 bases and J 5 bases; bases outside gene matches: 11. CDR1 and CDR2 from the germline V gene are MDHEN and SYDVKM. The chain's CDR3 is CASSRTGRARTGELFF. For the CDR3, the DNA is TGTGCCAGCAGCCGTACCGGGAGGGCGAGAACCGGGGAGCTGTTTTTT. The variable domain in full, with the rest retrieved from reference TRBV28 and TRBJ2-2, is DVKVTQSSRYLVKRTGEKVFLECVQDMDHENMFWYRQDPGLGLRLIYFSYDVKMKEKGDIPEGYSVSREKKERFSLILESASTNQTSMYLCASSRTGRARTGELFFGEGSRLTVL.

In nucleotides, the CDR3 is TGTGCCAGCAACCTCGGACAGGGGCCGGCTTCGGCTTTCTTT. Translating it yields CASNLGQGPASAFF. The chain links TRBV6-6 to TRBJ1-1; 9 nucleotides match TRBD1. J was trimmed by 11 bases and V by 7 bases; bases with no gene match: 14. CDR1 and CDR2 (germline): MNHNY, SVGAGI (reference sequence). The CDR3 spans 14 residues.

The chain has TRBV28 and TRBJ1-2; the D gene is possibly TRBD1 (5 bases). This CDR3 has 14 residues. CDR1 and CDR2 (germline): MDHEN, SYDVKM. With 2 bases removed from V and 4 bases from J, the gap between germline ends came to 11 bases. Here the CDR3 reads CASSLRSRVYGYTF. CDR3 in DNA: TGTGCCAGCAGTTTAAGATCCAGGGTCTATGGCTACACCTTC.

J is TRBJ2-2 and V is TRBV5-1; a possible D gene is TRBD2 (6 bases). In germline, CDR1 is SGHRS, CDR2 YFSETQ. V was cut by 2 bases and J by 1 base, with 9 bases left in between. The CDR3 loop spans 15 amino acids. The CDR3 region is CASSFGGVNTGELFF. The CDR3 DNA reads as TGCGCCAGCAGCTTCGGAGGGGTGAACACCGGGGAGCTGTTTTTT.

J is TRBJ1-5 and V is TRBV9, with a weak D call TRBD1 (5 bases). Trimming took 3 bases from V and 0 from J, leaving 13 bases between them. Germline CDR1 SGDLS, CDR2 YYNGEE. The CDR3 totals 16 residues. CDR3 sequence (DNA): TGTGCCAGCAGCGCGGCCGGGGGTGGTAGCAATCAGCCCCAGCATTTT. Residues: CASSAAGGGSNQPQHF.

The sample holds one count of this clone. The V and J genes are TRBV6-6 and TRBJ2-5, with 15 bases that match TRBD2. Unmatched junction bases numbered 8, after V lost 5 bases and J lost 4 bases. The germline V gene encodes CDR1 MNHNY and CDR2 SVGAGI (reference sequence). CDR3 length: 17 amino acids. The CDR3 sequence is CASSQGLAGGPRETQYF. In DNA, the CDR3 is TGTGCCAGCAGTCAGGGACTAGCGGGAGGCCCCCGAGAGACCCAGTACTTC.

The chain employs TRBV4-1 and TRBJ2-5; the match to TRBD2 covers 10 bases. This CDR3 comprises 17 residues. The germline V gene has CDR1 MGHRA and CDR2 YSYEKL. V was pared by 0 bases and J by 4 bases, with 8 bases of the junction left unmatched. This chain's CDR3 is CASSQDRAGGPLETQYF. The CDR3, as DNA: TGCGCCAGCAGCCAAGATAGAGCGGGGGGGCCTTTAGAGACCCAGTACTTC.

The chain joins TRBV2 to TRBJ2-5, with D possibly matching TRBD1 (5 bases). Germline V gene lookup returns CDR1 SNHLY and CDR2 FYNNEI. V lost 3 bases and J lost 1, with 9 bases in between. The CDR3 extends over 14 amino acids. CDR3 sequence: CASSEGRIQETQYF. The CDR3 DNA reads TGTGCCAGCAGTGAGGGGCGAATCCAAGAGACCCAGTACTTC. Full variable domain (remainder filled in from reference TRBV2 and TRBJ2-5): EPEVTQTPSHQVTQMGQEVILRCVPISNHLYFYWYRQILGQKVEFLVSFYNNEISEKSEIFDDQFSVERPDGSNFTLKIRSTKLEDSAMYFCASSEGRIQETQYFGPGTRLLVL.

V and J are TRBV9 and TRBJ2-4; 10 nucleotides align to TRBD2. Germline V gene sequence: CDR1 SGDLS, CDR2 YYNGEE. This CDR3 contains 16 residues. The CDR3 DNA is TGTGCAGCGGGAGGGGGGCCCAACCTAGCCAAAAACATTCAGTACTTC. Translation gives CAAGGGPNLAKNIQYF.

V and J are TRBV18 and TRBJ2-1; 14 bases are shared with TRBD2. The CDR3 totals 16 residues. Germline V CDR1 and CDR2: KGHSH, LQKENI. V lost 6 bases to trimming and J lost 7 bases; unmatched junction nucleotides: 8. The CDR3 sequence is CASSPGLAGAGNEQFF. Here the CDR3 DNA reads TGTGCCAGCTCCCCGGGACTAGCGGGGGCTGGAAATGAGCAGTTCTTC.